A single sample gave rise to the 25 T cell receptor beta chains below, sequenced in a study of blood T cell repertoires in COVID-19. Only in-frame clones appear in the TCRdb table, and some are missing; sequencing was by immunoSEQ multiplex PCR. The sample carries more than 250,000 clones, about 85% recorded once. The sample consisted of peripheral blood. Receptors originate from a man aged 18 to 30 with active or convalescent COVID-19.

This clone was seen once. The rearrangement uses TRBV18 and TRBJ1-1; D remains unclear. The CDR3 spans 13 residues. Germline-derived CDR1 and CDR2 are KGHSH and LQKENI. V shed 2 bases and J shed 10 bases, with 14 bases lying between them. DNA of the CDR3: TGTGCCAGCTCACCAATCCAGGTGGAGGGAGCTTTCTTT. This sequence encodes CASSPIQVEGAFF.

The chain combines TRBV7-3 with TRBJ2-5, with 7 bases that match TRBD1. V gave up 4 bases and J gave up 4 bases; unmatched junction bases: 3. CDR3 size: 13 residues. Germline V gives CDR1 SGHTA, CDR2 FQGTGA. The CDR3 loop is CASSSYRGETQYF. The CDR3 region has the DNA TGTGCCAGCAGCTCATACAGGGGAGAGACCCAGTACTTC.

The rearrangement links TRBV7-2 to TRBJ1-3; D perhaps matches TRBD1 (6 bases). This CDR3 has 15 residues. V was clipped by 3 bases and J by 2 bases, with 11 bases between them. Germline CDR1 SGHTA, CDR2 FQGNSA. The CDR3 DNA reads as TGTGCCAGCAGCTTCACAGGGCTACCTGGAAACACCATATATTTT. Translated, it gives CASSFTGLPGNTIYF.

As to this clone: Other DNA variants within this sample encode the same CDR3. The rearrangement uses TRBV5-4 and TRBJ1-1, with 10 bases aligning to TRBD1. The CDR3 sequence is 14 residues long. The J segment lost 4 bases and the V segment lost 5 bases, leaving 5 bases of the junction unmatched. The germline gives CDR1 SGHNT, CDR2 YYREEE (reference sequence). The DNA of the CDR3 is TGTGCCAGCAGTCTTGGACAGGGGGGCACTGAAGCTTTCTTT. Protein product: CASSLGQGGTEAFF.

The chain carries TRBV7-6 and TRBJ1-2; 8 bases are a match to TRBD1. The CDR3 is 13 amino acids. V was clipped by 5 bases and J by 4 bases; unmatched bases: 3. CDR1 SGHVS and CDR2 FNYEAQ come from the germline V gene. The CDR3 DNA reads as TGTGCCAGCAGCCGAGGGACAGGCTATGGCTACACCTTC. Amino acid sequence: CASSRGTGYGYTF.

In this sample, this clone turned up once. V and J are TRBV24-1 and TRBJ1-5, with 10 bases lining up with TRBD1. The junction had 6 bases not matched to a gene; V was cut back by 5 bases and J by 3 bases. CDR3 length equals 16 residues. Germline V gives CDR1 KGHDR, CDR2 SFDVKD. CDR3: CATSGGGTGDNQPQHF. The CDR3 DNA reads as TGTGCCACCAGTGGGGGGGGGACAGGGGACAATCAGCCCCAGCATTTT.

This chain connects TRBV6-5 to TRBJ2-5, with 10 bases lining up with TRBD2. Looked up from germline, CDR1 is MNHEY and CDR2 is SVGAGI. This CDR3 spans 13 amino acids. V dropped 6 bases and J dropped 5; count of bases not matched to a gene: 3. Here the CDR3 reads CASRAAGGETQYF. The DNA for the CDR3 is TGTGCCAGCAGAGCAGCGGGGGGGGAGACCCAGTACTTC.

The J gene is TRBJ2-7, the V gene TRBV3-1 (or the pseudogene TRBV3-2), with 8 bases fitting TRBD1. There are 13 residues in the CDR3. The V gene end was trimmed by 2 bases and the J gene end by 7 bases; junction bases not matched to a gene: 4. CDR1 is LGHDT and CDR2 is YNNKEL in the germline V gene (reference sequence). CDR3 protein: CASSQQGAWEQYF. The CDR3 DNA reads as TGTGCCAGCAGCCAACAGGGGGCGTGGGAGCAGTACTTC.

The chain is built from TRBV6-4 and TRBJ2-3, with TRBD1 matching over 7 bases. CDR3 size: 15 residues. In germline, CDR1 is MRHNA, CDR2 SNTAGT. Losses at the gene ends were 2 bases for V and 4 bases for J; bases not matched to a gene: 6. Written as DNA, the CDR3 is TGTGCCAGCAGTGACGGGACAGCGGACTCAGATACGCAGTATTTT. The encoded protein is CASSDGTADSDTQYF.

The chain uses TRBV11-3 and TRBJ1-1; perhaps TRBD1 as D (5 bases). Germline V gives CDR1 SGHNT, CDR2 YENEEA. This CDR3 comprises 14 residues. V was trimmed by 0 bases and J by 3 bases, leaving 8 bases between them. DNA of the CDR3: TGTGCCAGCAGCTTAGATGGGGCAGACACTGAAGCTTTCTTT. This codes for CASSLDGADTEAFF.

This chain connects TRBV15 to TRBJ1-2; D is undetermined. Germline V gene sequence: CDR1 LNHNV, CDR2 YYDKDF (reference sequence). The CDR3 totals 13 residues. V lost 5 bases and J lost 8, with 15 bases in between. CDR3 sequence reads: CATSLGGREGYTF. The DNA for the CDR3 is TGTGCCACCAGCCTCGGCGGGCGGGAGGGCTACACCTTC.

The V gene is TRBV6-1, the J gene TRBJ2-3, with 11 bases lining up with TRBD2. The CDR3 contains 17 residues. The J segment lost 3 bases and the V segment lost 4 bases, leaving 9 bases of the junction unmatched. The V gene's germline CDR1 is MNHNS and CDR2 SASEGT. The CDR3: CASSGPLSGGATDTQYF. CDR3 coding DNA: TGTGCCAGCAGTGGACCCCTTAGCGGGGGGGCGACAGATACGCAGTATTTT.

The chain carries TRBV9 and TRBJ1-4; D is perhaps TRBD1 (5 bases). This CDR3 is 13 amino acids long. Germline values: CDR1 SGDLS, CDR2 YYNGEE. V lost 2 bases and J 11 bases, leaving 13 bases between the germline ends. The CDR3 nucleotides read TGTGCCAGCAGCGTTAATCAGGGAAAGAAACTGTTTTTT. It is translated as CASSVNQGKKLFF.

V and J are TRBV5-6 and TRBJ2-3; D might be TRBD1 (5 bases). The V and J ends lost 3 bases and 2 bases respectively, with 13 bases between them. This CDR3 contains 15 residues. Germline V lookup: CDR1 SGHDT, CDR2 YYEEEE. CDR3 amino acids: CASSYPGSLTDTQYF. The CDR3 DNA follows: TGTGCCAGCAGCTATCCAGGGTCCCTCACAGATACGCAGTATTTT.

Only a few counts were recorded for this clone. The rearrangement joins TRBV5-1 to TRBJ1-4; D gene unclear. V lost 0 bases, J lost 0 bases, and 6 bases lay in between. Germline V gene data show CDR1 as SGHRS and CDR2 as YFSETQ. The CDR3 runs to 15 residues. The CDR3 coding sequence is TGCGCCAGCAGCTTGGACGGAGCAACTAATGAAAAACTGTTTTTT. It translates to CASSLDGATNEKLFF. Drawing the rest from reference TRBV5-1 and TRBJ1-4, the complete variable domain is KAGVTQTPRYLIKTRGQQVTLSCSPISGHRSVSWYQQTPGQGLQFLFEYFSETQRNKGNFPGRFSGRQFSNSRSEMNVSTLELGDSALYLCASSLDGATNEKLFFGSGTQLSVL.

The chain carries TRBV10-1 and TRBJ2-2; 7 bases align to TRBD2. The ends lost 8 bases at V and 4 bases at J; junction bases unmatched: 1. The germline CDR1 and CDR2 sequences are WNHNN and SYGVQD (reference sequence). CDR3 length: 12 amino acids. CDR3 DNA: TGCGCCAGCGCGGGGGTCACCGGGGAGCTGTTTTTT. It translates to CASAGVTGELFF.

J is TRBJ1-3 and V is TRBV7-9, with TRBD1 as a possible D gene (5 bases). The V gene's germline CDR1 is SEHNR and CDR2 FQNEAQ (reference sequence). V lost 1 base, J lost 0 bases, and 10 bases lay in between. This CDR3 is 16 amino acids long. Here the CDR3 reads CASSLEAGGSGNTIYF. Written as DNA, the CDR3 is TGTGCCAGCAGCTTAGAGGCGGGGGGCTCTGGAAACACCATATATTTT. Drawing the rest from reference TRBV7-9 and TRBJ1-3, the complete variable domain is DTGVSQNPRHKITKRGQNVTFRCDPISEHNRLYWYRQTLGQGPEFLTYFQNEAQLEKSRLLSDRFSAERPKGSFSTLEIQRTEQGDSAMYLCASSLEAGGSGNTIYFGEGSWLTVV.

This chain links TRBV18 with TRBJ2-3; no firm D call. Trimming cost V 2 bases and J 0 bases, with 3 bases left between them. From germline, CDR1 is KGHSH and CDR2 LQKENI. This CDR3 contains 13 residues. The CDR3 sequence: CASSPGSTDTQYF. As DNA, the CDR3 is TGTGCCAGCTCACCAGGCAGCACAGATACGCAGTATTTT.

The chain couples TRBV27 to TRBJ1-2, with unresolved D. Germline CDR1 is MNHEY and CDR2 is SMNVEV (reference sequence). The CDR3 has 14 amino acids. V was pared by 7 bases and J by 1 base, with 13 bases between. CDR3 bases: TGTGCCAGCACCCGGTCCGAGGGTAACTATGGCTACACCTTC. It encodes CASTRSEGNYGYTF.

The chain joins TRBV6-2 or TRBV6-3 to TRBJ2-1, with 11 bases aligning to TRBD2. The CDR3 contains 17 residues. In germline, CDR1 is MNHEY, CDR2 SVGEGT. Trimming removed 5 bases from V and 8 bases from J; junction bases left unmatched: 14. This CDR3 reads CASSRPLFSGREDEQFF. CDR3 in DNA: TGTGCCAGCAGTCGCCCCCTATTTAGCGGGAGGGAGGATGAGCAGTTCTTC.

The chain combines TRBV19 with TRBJ2-1; 8 bases are a match to TRBD1. Germline trimming cut 6 bases from V and 8 bases from J; bases unmatched to any gene: 3. The CDR3 has 12 residues. Germline V gives CDR1 LNHDA, CDR2 SQIVND (reference sequence). The CDR3 coding sequence is TGTGCCAGTAGCCCGACAGGGGATGAGCAGTTCTTC. It codes for CASSPTGDEQFF.

The genes are TRBV27 and TRBJ2-7; D perhaps matches TRBD2 (7 bases). From germline, CDR1 is MNHEY and CDR2 SMNVEV (reference sequence). V was pared by 5 bases and J by 3 bases, with 11 bases between. The CDR3 runs 13 residues. CDR3 region: CASSREGGYEQYF. The CDR3 DNA follows: TGTGCCAGCAGTAGGGAGGGGGGCTACGAGCAGTACTTC.

The chain has TRBV24-1 and TRBJ2-1; TRBD2 is a possible D gene (6 bases). Trimming stripped 8 bases from V and 10 bases from J, with 14 bases between. This CDR3 contains 12 residues. The germline gives CDR1 KGHDR, CDR2 SFDVKD. CDR3 nucleotide sequence: TGTGCCACCACCGGGCCGGAGGGGGAGCAGTTCTTC. Amino acids: CATTGPEGEQFF.

The V call is TRBV19, the J call TRBJ1-2, with TRBD1 identical over 8 bases. The V gene end was trimmed by 6 bases and the J gene end by 8 bases; junction bases not matched to a gene: 11. Germline assignment: CDR1 LNHDA and CDR2 SQIVND (reference sequence). The CDR3 is 14 residues long. The DNA of the CDR3 is TGTGCCAGTAGCCCAGGGGGCGGCCTGGGGGGCTACACCTTC. Translated: CASSPGGGLGGYTF. The full variable domain, its missing parts supplied by reference TRBV19 and TRBJ1-2, is DGGITQSPKYLFRKEGQNVTLSCEQNLNHDAMYWYRQDPGQGLRLIYYSQIVNDFQKGDIAEGYSVSREKKESFPLTVTSAQKNPTAFYLCASSPGGGLGGYTFGSGTRLTVV.

The table lists this clone with a count of one. The CDR3 is CASSPQPPEYSNQPQHF. The DNA for the CDR3 is TGTGCCAGCAGCCCCCAACCCCCAGAATATAGCAATCAGCCCCAGCATTTT. This chain links TRBV9 with TRBJ1-5; no reliable D call. V was cut by 4 bases and J by 0 bases, with 17 bases left in between. This CDR3 spans 17 amino acids. Germline assignment: CDR1 SGDLS and CDR2 YYNGEE.